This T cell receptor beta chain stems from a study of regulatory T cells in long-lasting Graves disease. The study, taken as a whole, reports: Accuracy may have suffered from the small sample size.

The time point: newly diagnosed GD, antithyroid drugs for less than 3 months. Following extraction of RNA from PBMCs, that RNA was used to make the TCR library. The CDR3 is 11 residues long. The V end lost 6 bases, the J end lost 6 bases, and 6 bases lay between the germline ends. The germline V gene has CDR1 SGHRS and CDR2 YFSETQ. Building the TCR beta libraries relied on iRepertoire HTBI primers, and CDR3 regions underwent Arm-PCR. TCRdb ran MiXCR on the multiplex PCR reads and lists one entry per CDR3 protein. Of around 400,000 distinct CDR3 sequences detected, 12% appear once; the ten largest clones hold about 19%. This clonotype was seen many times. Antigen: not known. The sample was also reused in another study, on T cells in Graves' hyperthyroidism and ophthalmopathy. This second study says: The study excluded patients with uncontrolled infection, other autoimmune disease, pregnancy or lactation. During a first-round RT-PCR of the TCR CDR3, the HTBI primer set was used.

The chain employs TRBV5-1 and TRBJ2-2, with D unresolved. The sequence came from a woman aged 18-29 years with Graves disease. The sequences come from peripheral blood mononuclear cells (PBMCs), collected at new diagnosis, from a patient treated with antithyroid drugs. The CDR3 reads CASMVAGELFF. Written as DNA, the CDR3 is TGCGCCAGCATGGTGGCCGGGGAGCTGTTTTTT.